The 28 T cell receptor beta chains given below trace back to one sample, sequenced in a study of T cell repertoires in ileal Crohn's disease. Specified time point: inflamed ileum from the surgical specimen. Only in-frame clones appear in the TCRdb table, and some are missing; sequencing was by immunoSEQ multiplex PCR. The sample lists 12,000 to 15,000 clones, approximately 80% occurring once. Input material: ileal tissue. The receptors were sampled from an adult with Crohn's disease.

CDR3 loop: CASSLRVGGNQPQHF. The CDR3 bases are TGTGCCAGCAGTTTACGGGTAGGCGGCAATCAGCCCCAGCATTTT. The chain has TRBV27 and TRBJ1-5; D gene ambiguous. V was clipped by 2 bases and J by 2 bases, with 10 bases between them. In germline, CDR1 is MNHEY, CDR2 SMNVEV (reference sequence). The CDR3 sequence is 15 residues long.

This clone has a handful of counts. The gene calls are TRBV29-1 and TRBJ1-2; D not certain. The V gene's germline CDR1 is SQVTM and CDR2 ANQGSEA. The CDR3 covers 11 residues. V was trimmed by 4 bases and J by 7 bases, leaving 10 bases between them. The CDR3 DNA sequence: TGCAGCGTTGGCAGTGGAGTTGGCTACACCTTC. This gives the protein CSVGSGVGYTF.

This chain uses TRBV4-1 with TRBJ2-1, with TRBD1 matching 8 bases. V was clipped by 0 bases and J by 4 bases; unmatched bases: 8. CDR3 length: 17 amino acids. Germline-derived CDR1 and CDR2 are MGHRA and YSYEKL. The CDR3 DNA reads as TGCGCCAGCAGCCAAGACCTGGACAGGGACATATACAATGAGCAGTTCTTC. It codes for CASSQDLDRDIYNEQFF.

The rearrangement links TRBV11-3 to TRBJ2-5; D gene unclear. The germline V gene encodes CDR1 SGHNT and CDR2 YENEEA. This CDR3 spans 15 amino acids. With 1 base removed from V and 1 base from J, the gap between germline ends came to 10 bases. CDR3 residues: CASSLGVESQETQYF. The CDR3 DNA reads TGTGCCAGCAGCTTAGGGGTGGAGTCCCAAGAGACCCAGTACTTC.

CDR3: CASSPRQGGANEKLFF. The CDR3 bases are TGTGCCAGCAGCCCCAGGCAGGGGGGTGCTAATGAAAAACTGTTTTTT. The V gene is TRBV7-9, the J gene TRBJ1-4, with 7 bases matching TRBD1. Unmatched junction bases numbered 9, after V lost 5 bases and J lost 3 bases. Germline-derived CDR1 and CDR2 are SEHNR and FQNEAQ (reference sequence). This CDR3 has 16 residues.

V gene TRBV5-6 combines with J gene TRBJ2-1, with unresolved D. CDR1 is SGHDT, CDR2 YYEEEE, per germline. The CDR3 consists of 15 residues. Deletions cut 1 base from V and 3 bases from J, with 11 bases between. The CDR3: CASSLSGRNYNEQFF. CDR3 coding DNA: TGTGCCAGCAGCTTGTCGGGCAGAAACTACAATGAGCAGTTCTTC.

Only a few counts were recorded for this clone. The V call is TRBV6-5, the J call TRBJ1-1, with 7 bases lining up with TRBD1. CDR1 is MNHEY, CDR2 SVGAGI, per germline. The CDR3 length is 14 residues. V shed 6 bases and J 0 bases; nucleotides not matched to a gene: 4. The chain's CDR3 is CASSSGTVNTEAFF. In nucleotides, the CDR3 is TGTGCCAGCAGCTCCGGGACAGTGAACACTGAAGCTTTCTTT.

This clone occurred a few times. The J gene is TRBJ1-2, the V gene TRBV5-4, with D perhaps TRBD1 (6 bases). The CDR3 totals 14 residues. Trimming shortened V by 1 base and J by 7 bases, and 14 bases separated the two germline ends. From germline, CDR1 is SGHNT and CDR2 YYREEE (reference sequence). The CDR3 DNA reads as TGTGCCAGCAGCTTGCCCAATAGGGGGAGTGGCTACACCTTC. Its translation: CASSLPNRGSGYTF.

This chain joins TRBV11-3 and TRBJ2-7; 8 bases map to TRBD1. Trimming cost V 5 bases and J 4 bases; bases outside gene matches: 7. Germline V gene data show CDR1 as SGHNT and CDR2 as YENEEA. CDR3 length: 14 residues. CDR3 protein: CASSTDRGAYEQYF. The CDR3 nucleotides read TGTGCCAGCAGCACTGACAGGGGCGCTTACGAGCAGTACTTC.

CDR3 sequence reads: CASSLRVGNTGELFF. The CDR3 nucleotides read TGTGCCAGCAGCTTAAGGGTTGGGAACACCGGGGAGCTGTTTTTT. The chain uses TRBV7-2 and TRBJ2-2; the D is unclear. V was pared by 2 bases and J by 1 base, with 8 bases between. The CDR3 covers 15 residues. The germline CDR1 and CDR2 sequences are SGHTA and FQGNSA.

The rearrangement uses TRBV4-1 and TRBJ1-1; D is uncertain. The V end was cut by 4 bases, the J end by 1 base, with 10 bases between. CDR1 and CDR2 (germline): MGHRA, YSYEKL. The CDR3 runs 14 residues. The CDR3 sequence: CASSLRWGNTEAFF. The CDR3, as DNA: TGCGCCAGCAGCCTCCGTTGGGGGAACACTGAAGCTTTCTTT.

This clone occurred once. Other DNA sequences within the sample encode an identical CDR3. This chain connects TRBV4-1 to TRBJ2-7; D is perhaps TRBD1 or TRBD2 (5 bases each). The CDR3 has 13 amino acids. Germline V gene data show CDR1 as MGHRA and CDR2 as YSYEKL. Deletions cut 4 bases from V and 3 bases from J, with 10 bases between. CDR3 amino acids: CASSPGPSYEQYF. The CDR3 DNA reads TGCGCCAGCAGCCCGGGACCGAGCTACGAGCAGTACTTC.

This chain links TRBV30 with TRBJ2-5; 9 nucleotides agree with TRBD2. The CDR3 has 14 amino acids. Trimming removed 3 bases from V and 7 bases from J; junction bases left unmatched: 9. Germline assignment: CDR1 GTSNPN and CDR2 SVGIG (reference sequence). The chain's CDR3 is CAWSRGTSRGTQYF. The CDR3 bases are TGTGCCTGGAGCCGCGGGACTAGCCGGGGGACCCAGTACTTC.

The chain couples TRBV30 to TRBJ1-4, with TRBD1 matching 8 bases. CDR1 is GTSNPN and CDR2 is SVGIG in the germline V gene (reference sequence). Germline trimming cut 0 bases from V and 7 bases from J; bases unmatched to any gene: 7. The CDR3 runs 15 residues. CDR3 sequence reads: CAWSVRQGFGEKLFF. The CDR3, as DNA: TGTGCCTGGAGTGTCCGACAGGGGTTTGGTGAAAAACTGTTTTTT.

This clone appeared a single time. This chain uses TRBV7-6 with TRBJ1-5; D is possibly TRBD1 (6 bases). The germline gives CDR1 SGHVS, CDR2 FNYEAQ. Trimming took 5 bases from V and 4 from J, leaving 15 bases between them. The CDR3 totals 15 residues. Here the CDR3 DNA reads TGTGCCAGCAGCCCACAGGGCTCTGGAAATCAGCCCCAGCATTTT. Its protein product is CASSPQGSGNQPQHF.

The CDR3 nucleotides read TGTGCCAGCAGTGAAGTACAGGGGGTCTATGGCTACACCTTC. Amino acids: CASSEVQGVYGYTF. The chain has TRBV6-1 and TRBJ1-2, with TRBD1 identical over 8 bases. V was pared by 1 base and J by 4 bases, with 2 bases of the junction left unmatched. Looked up from germline, CDR1 is MNHNS and CDR2 is SASEGT. The CDR3 has 14 amino acids.

This clone showed up just a few times. The CDR3 loop is CASSQAGQITEAFF. The CDR3 region has the DNA TGCGCCAGCAGCCAGGCCGGACAGATCACTGAAGCTTTCTTT. J is TRBJ1-1 and V is TRBV4-1, with TRBD1 as a possible D gene (6 bases). V dropped 3 bases and J dropped 4 bases, with 12 bases sitting between them. This CDR3 has 14 residues. CDR1 is MGHRA, CDR2 YSYEKL, per germline.

The genes are TRBV6-6 and TRBJ2-7; weak D call: TRBD1 (6 bases). V was clipped by 8 bases and J by 5 bases, with 13 bases between them. Germline CDR1 reads MNHNY; CDR2 reads SVGAGI (reference sequence). This CDR3 spans 12 amino acids. Here the CDR3 DNA reads TGTGCCAGCGGGCCAGGGGACCACGAGCAGTACTTC. It encodes CASGPGDHEQYF.

The V and J genes are TRBV6-6 and TRBJ1-5; D perhaps matches TRBD1 (5 bases). Germline V gene lookup returns CDR1 MNHNY and CDR2 SVGAGI (reference sequence). This CDR3 spans 15 amino acids. Trimming cost V 6 bases and J 4 bases, with 16 bases left between them. CDR3 residues: CASRTGGRKNQPQHF. The CDR3 coding sequence is TGTGCCAGCAGGACTGGGGGACGGAAAAATCAGCCCCAGCATTTT.

The chain employs TRBV2 and TRBJ2-7; TRBD2 agrees at 7 bases. The germline V gene encodes CDR1 SNHLY and CDR2 FYNNEI. V dropped 5 bases and J dropped 0; count of bases not matched to a gene: 1. The CDR3 covers 13 residues. The DNA of the CDR3 is TGTGCCAGCAGTAGGGACTACTCCTACGAGCAGTACTTC. Protein product: CASSRDYSYEQYF.

This chain joins TRBV5-1 and TRBJ2-3; 7 nucleotides match TRBD1. The CDR3 totals 15 residues. V lost 0 bases, J lost 6 bases, and 7 bases stayed unmatched. CDR1 SGHRS and CDR2 YFSETQ come from the germline V gene. Here the CDR3 DNA reads TGCGCCAGCAGCTTGGGACAGGGAAGTATGGATACGCAGTATTTT. It is translated as CASSLGQGSMDTQYF.

As for this clone: This specimen includes other DNA sequences encoding the same CDR3. This rearrangement joins TRBV30 to TRBJ1-2; no firm D call. Deletions cut 0 bases from V and 2 bases from J, with 10 bases between. CDR3 length: 14 residues. The germline CDR1 and CDR2 sequences are GTSNPN and SVGIG (reference sequence). The CDR3 bases are TGTGCCTGGAGTGTACTAGGCAGAAACTATGGCTACACCTTC. This encodes CAWSVLGRNYGYTF.

The chain couples TRBV2 to TRBJ1-3; D gene unclear. The CDR3 sequence is 13 residues long. Trimming left V 6 bases short and J 1 base short, with 7 bases between. Per the germline V gene, CDR1 is SNHLY and CDR2 is FYNNEI. CDR3 residues: CASRTNSGNTIYF. The CDR3 DNA is TGTGCCAGCAGGACAAATTCTGGAAACACCATATATTTT.

V is TRBV11-2 and J is TRBJ1-3; D uncertain. The germline CDR1 and CDR2 sequences are SGHAT and FQNNGV. Trimming took 5 bases from V and 0 from J, leaving 8 bases between them. This CDR3 contains 14 residues. The CDR3 region is CASSAQFSGNTIYF. CDR3 nucleotides: TGTGCCAGCAGCGCGCAATTCTCTGGAAACACCATATATTTT.

The chain combines TRBV29-1 with TRBJ2-2, with D possibly being TRBD1 or TRBD2 (5 bases each). The length of the CDR3 is 14 residues. The germline CDR1 and CDR2 sequences are SQVTM and ANQGSEA. The ends were cut back, 5 bases at V and 6 bases at J, with 16 bases in the middle. CDR3 sequence (DNA): TGCAGCGTTCGGGGCGGAAGCAGGGCCGGGGAGCTGTTTTTT. Residues: CSVRGGSRAGELFF.

The rearrangement uses TRBV5-6 and TRBJ2-5; D is perhaps TRBD2 (6 bases). The V and J ends lost 3 bases and 2 bases respectively, with 11 bases between them. The germline V gene has CDR1 SGHDT and CDR2 YYEEEE. This CDR3 spans 14 amino acids. CDR3 sequence: CASSYPRDQETQYF. CDR3 in DNA: TGTGCCAGCAGCTACCCGCGGGATCAAGAGACCCAGTACTTC. The full variable domain, with the rest looked up from reference TRBV5-6 and TRBJ2-5, is DAGVTQSPTHLIKTRGQQVTLRCSPKSGHDTVSWYQQALGQGPQFIFQYYEEEERQRGNFPDRFSGHQFPNYSSELNVNALLLGDSALYLCASSYPRDQETQYFGPGTRLLVL.

V is TRBV11-3 and J is TRBJ1-1; possibly TRBD1 for D (5 bases). The CDR3 totals 16 residues. Per the germline V gene, CDR1 is SGHNT and CDR2 is YENEEA. V lost 3 bases and J 1 base, leaving 15 bases between the germline ends. CDR3 DNA sequence: TGTGCCAGCAGCTTCCAGGGAGAGGTCGGGAACACTGAAGCTTTCTTT. This sequence encodes CASSFQGEVGNTEAFF.

The rearrangement links TRBV5-1 to TRBJ1-6; D gene unclear. CDR1 SGHRS and CDR2 YFSETQ come from the germline V gene. This CDR3 comprises 17 residues. V dropped 5 bases and J dropped 0 bases, with 15 bases sitting between them. CDR3 residues: CASRADWTSSYNSPLHF. The CDR3 DNA reads as TGCGCCAGCAGGGCAGACTGGACGAGCTCCTATAATTCACCCCTCCACTTT.